These T cell receptor beta chains were read from a single sample in a study of T cell repertoires in cytomegalovirus infection. Their target antigens are unknown. TCRdb re-called the reads through MiXCR, storing one row per CDR3 protein. The sample comprises fewer than 1,000,000 distinct CDR3 sequences, about a third of which are singletons, and around an eighth rests with the top ten. Sample: cultured CD8+ T cells from PBMCs, taken from culture after CMV antigen stimulation. The receptor source for this set is a human donor in good health (CMV status not recorded). Some clones in this sample may be carry-over from other donors' samples. Each CDR3 is given with its conserved first and last residue. The order of the fields is V gene, J gene, D gene, clone size, CDR3 DNA, CDR3 protein. D genes are given only for firm matches. The size of a clone is reported for some rows only, either as once, few or many, or as a class for expanded clones.

TRBV10-3	TRBJ1-5	TRBD1	few	TGTGCCATCAGTGACTGGAGCCGGGACAGGGTTTTTCAGCCCCAGCATTTT	CAISDWSRDRVFQPQHF
TRBV6-1	TRBJ1-1	-	-	TGTGCCAGCAGGAACCTACGCGTGGCAGGGGCCGAGGTTGGATATGGGTTCTTT	CASRNLRVAGAEVGYGFF
TRBV7-8	TRBJ2-7	-	many	TGTGCCAGCAGCCCTCGCGGCGGGGCCTACGAGCAGTACTTC	CASSPRGGAYEQYF
TRBV5-1	TRBJ2-5	-	few	TGCGCCAGCAGCTTGGGGGCGGGACTCCAAGAGACCCAGTACTTC	CASSLGAGLQETQYF
TRBV19	TRBJ2-2	-	few	TGTGCCAGTAGTCCCCCCCTCGGGGAGCTGTTTTTT	CASSPPLGELFF
TRBV5-4	TRBJ2-5	-	-	TGTGCCAGCAGCCCTCCGGGCCAGGTGGAGACCCAGTACTTC	CASSPPGQVETQYF
TRBV5-6	TRBJ2-1	-	few	TGTGCCAGCAGCTTCCGGGAATTGGGCTACAATGAGCAGTTCTTC	CASSFRELGYNEQFF
TRBV4-1	TRBJ1-5	-	few	TGCGCCAGCAGCCAAGTCTCCGCAGGTGCTTTTAATCAGCCCCAGCATTTT	CASSQVSAGAFNQPQHF
TRBV7-8	TRBJ1-1	TRBD1	many	TGTGCCAGCAGCCCCCGGTCCCGGGACAGGAACACTGAAGCTTTCTTT	CASSPRSRDRNTEAFF
TRBV14	TRBJ2-3	-	-	TGTGCCAGCAGCCAACTACTCAAGGATACGCAGTATTTT	CASSQLLKDTQYF
TRBV6-5	TRBJ2-1	-	-	TGTGCCAGCAGTTACTATAGCCACGGGTACAATGAGCAGTTCTTC	CASSYYSHGYNEQFF
TRBV11-3	TRBJ2-3	TRBD2	few	TGTGCCAGCAGCTTGATCGCTAGCGGGGGATCCACAGATACGCAGTATTTT	CASSLIASGGSTDTQYF
TRBV7-9	TRBJ1-1	-	few	TGTGCCAGCAGCTTACGGACGGTGGACACTGAAGCTTTCTTT	CASSLRTVDTEAFF
TRBV7-9	TRBJ1-5	-	few	TGTGCCAGCAGGAGTGGCACCAACGGAAATCAGCCCCAGCATTTT	CASRSGTNGNQPQHF
TRBV12-3/TRBV12-4	TRBJ1-1	-	few	TGTGCCAGCAGTTTAGAACAGCCGGCTGGGAACACTGAAGCTTTCTTT	CASSLEQPAGNTEAFF
TRBV7-3	TRBJ1-1	-	-	TGTGCCAGCAGCTTAACGGGGACGGCCCGGACTGAAGCTTTCTTT	CASSLTGTARTEAFF
TRBV6-5	TRBJ2-1	TRBD2	few	TGTGCCAGCAGTTACTCAGGTAGCGGGGGACCGACCTACAATGAGCAGTTCTTC	CASSYSGSGGPTYNEQFF
TRBV9	TRBJ1-1	-	-	TGTGCCAGCAGCGTCAACGAGCAGAGGGGCACTGAAGCTTTCTTT	CASSVNEQRGTEAFF
TRBV7-6	TRBJ1-5	-	many	TGTGCCAGCAGCCTAAGGGCGGGGGATCAGCCCCAGCATTTT	CASSLRAGDQPQHF
TRBV4-1	TRBJ1-1	TRBD1	-	TGCGCCAGCAGCCAAGAGCAGTTCCGCAGGGGGGGGACTGAAGCTTTCTTT	CASSQEQFRRGGTEAFF
TRBV6-1	TRBJ1-1	-	-	TGTGCCAGCTATAGCGGCGCTGAAGCTTTCTTT	CASYSGAEAFF
TRBV12-3/TRBV12-4	TRBJ2-7	TRBD1	-	TGTGCCAGCAGGGGTACAGGGGGTCCTTCCTACGAGCAGTACTTC	CASRGTGGPSYEQYF
TRBV27	TRBJ2-5	TRBD2	few	TGTGCCAGCAGTGGATCCTTAGCGGGGGAGAAAGAGACCCAGTACTTC	CASSGSLAGEKETQYF
TRBV4-1	TRBJ2-3	-	-	TGCGCCAGCAGCCAAGATTGGGGGGGCAGCACAGATACGCAGTATTTT	CASSQDWGGSTDTQYF
TRBV10-2	TRBJ2-7	-	-	TGCGCCAGCAGTGAGTCGACCCGGAGAAGAGCATACGAGCAGTACTTC	CASSESTRRRAYEQYF
TRBV7-9	TRBJ1-2	-	-	TGTGCCAGCAGCTTAGCACTCGACGGACCGTCTAACTATGGCTACACCTTC	CASSLALDGPSNYGYTF
TRBV5-1	TRBJ2-1	-	-	TGCGCCAGCAGCTTGGCAACGCGGCGGAATGAGCAGTTCTTC	CASSLATRRNEQFF
TRBV14	TRBJ1-6	-	-	TGTGCCAGCAGCCCCAGGGAGTATAATTCACCCCTCCACTTT	CASSPREYNSPLHF
TRBV7-6	TRBJ2-3	TRBD1	-	TGTGCCAGCAGCTTGGGACAGAGGAAAGATACGCAGTATTTT	CASSLGQRKDTQYF
TRBV6-5	TRBJ1-2	TRBD1	few	TGTGCCACTACGACAGGGCGGAACTATGGCTACACCTTC	CATTTGRNYGYTF
TRBV28	TRBJ1-5	-	few	TGTGCCAGCAGCCTTGACAGGTTTCGGCCCCAGCATTTT	CASSLDRFRPQHF
TRBV28	TRBJ1-1	TRBD1	many	TGTGCCAGCAGCTCCATGGGACAGGGTTCAACTGAAGCTTTCTTT	CASSSMGQGSTEAFF
TRBV4-1	TRBJ2-1	TRBD2	-	TGCGCCAGCAGCCACAAGCGGGGGCCTTACAATGAGCAGTTCTTC	CASSHKRGPYNEQFF
TRBV5-4	TRBJ1-2	TRBD1	once	TGTGCCAGCATCCTGACAGGGGGCGACTACACCTTC	CASILTGGDYTF
TRBV27	TRBJ1-1	-	-	TGTGCCAGCAGTTTATATGGGGGGGCGCTCTACACTGAAGCTTTCTTT	CASSLYGGALYTEAFF
TRBV5-3	TRBJ1-1	-	-	TGTGCCAGCAGCTTGTTCGGTTTCGAAGCTTTCTTT	CASSLFGFEAFF
TRBV7-8	TRBJ1-6	-	many	TGTGCCAGCAGCCCGGAGTGGAGCTCCTATAATTCACCCCTCCACTTT	CASSPEWSSYNSPLHF
TRBV5-6	TRBJ1-1	-	few	TGTGCCAGCAGCTTGGGGGGTAGGGGCTTGACTGAAGCTTTCTTT	CASSLGGRGLTEAFF